The clone carrying this T cell receptor (beta chain) appeared many times. Its antigen is not known. These data are taken from a study of CD8 T cells in ankylosing spondylitis. Points from the study as a whole: Blood from ankylosing spondylitis patients appeared to carry a characteristic roughly 8-variant TCR beta motif. The authors found the disease-linked clones to be CD8+ and relatively rare in peripheral blood.

In germline, CDR1 is MNHEY, CDR2 SMNVEV (reference sequence). The CDR3 contains 14 residues. V was pared by 5 bases and J by 8 bases, with 4 bases of the junction left unmatched. TCR beta libraries were made by quantitative 5'-RACE with molecular barcodes. One entry per CDR3 protein, called by TCRdb with MiXCR from the 5' RACE reads. The sample holds about 510,000 distinct CDR3 sequences, approximately 5% seen once. The specimen was blood, either unsorted or a sorted T cell fraction (not recorded which). The receptor was derived from a male donor with ankylosing spondylitis. This chain links TRBV27 with TRBJ2-3; TRBD2 matches 13 bases. CDR3 sequence reads: CASSPRLAGGTQYF. The CDR3 DNA reads as TGTGCCAGCAGTCCTCGACTAGCGGGGGGTACGCAGTATTTT.